The table lists the clone carrying this TCR beta chain with a count of one. This entry comes from a study of blood T cell repertoires in COVID-19. Data came from immunoSEQ multiplex PCR; TCRdb stores just in-frame clones and leaves some out. The sample carries roughly 300,000 clones, roughly 91% recorded once. What was sequenced was PBMCs or T cells enriched from blood (not recorded which). This TCR came from a woman in her 40s with acute COVID-19.

Here the CDR3 reads CASSLDPGPNYGYTF. For the CDR3, the DNA is TGTGCCAGCAGCTTAGACCCAGGGCCTAACTATGGCTACACCTTC. This sequence joins TRBV11-3 and TRBJ1-2, with D tentatively TRBD1 (5 bases). V lost 0 bases and J lost 0, with 8 bases in between. Germline loops: CDR1 SGHNT, CDR2 YENEEA. The CDR3 loop spans 15 amino acids.